This TCR beta chain was recovered during a study of neoadjuvant anti-PD-1 for oral cavity cancer. Study context: Before surgery, most patients got three to four biweekly 3 mg/kg nivolumab doses. Patients without progression received a fourth nivolumab dose around day 43, then surgical resection on days 50-56.

Time point specified: after neoadjuvant nivolumab, at surgical resection. The patients had HPV-negative, locally advanced oral cavity squamous cell carcinoma. The protocol was immunoSEQ multiplex PCR, while the TCRdb copy is restricted to in-frame clones and leaves out a portion. The sample comprises 15,000 or so clones, roughly 77% of which are singletons, and around 2.2% rests with the top ten. V lost 1 base and J lost 0, with 10 bases in between. Germline V gene lookup returns CDR1 SGHVS and CDR2 FQNEAQ. This CDR3 comprises 15 residues. Study-level points and caveats: Post-nivolumab, blood T cell clonality was significantly elevated in non-responders.

Worth noting for this clone: Its antigen is undetermined.

This clonotype was sampled from a person between 40 and 80 years old with oral cavity squamous cell carcinoma. The sample here was PBMCs, taken after nivolumab (anti-PD-1) treatment. V is TRBV7-8 and J is TRBJ2-7; D is perhaps TRBD1 (6 bases). As DNA, the CDR3 is TGTGCCAGCAGCTTAGTTACAGGGAGCTCCTACGAGCAGTACTTC. Protein sequence: CASSLVTGSSYEQYF. Full variable domain (rest looked up from reference TRBV7-8 and TRBJ2-7): GAGVSQSPRYKVAKRGQDVALRCDPISGHVSLFWYQQALGQGPEFLTYFQNEAQLDKSGLPSDRFFAERPEGSVSTLKIQRTQQEDSAVYLCASSLVTGSSYEQYFGPGTRLTVT.